What follows is one TCR beta chain and its context. This specimen includes other DNA sequences encoding the same CDR3. The entry originates in a study of shared T cell receptors in the human thymus. TCRdb's table, derived via immunoSEQ multiplex PCR, lists solely in-frame clones and lacks some. Of over 65,000 clones listed, nearly 95% are singletons. With V trimmed by 4 bases and J by 2 bases, 14 bases remained unmatched. The CDR3 totals 18 residues. Germline V gene sequence: CDR1 MGHRA, CDR2 YSYEKL. The sample taken for sequencing was thymocytes. The chain recombines TRBV4-1 with TRBJ2-4, with 7 nucleotides matching TRBD1. The receptor was isolated from a human donor. CDR3 residues: CASSLRSHQTGSKNIQYF. CDR3 DNA: TGCGCCAGCAGCCTTAGATCCCACCAGACAGGGTCCAAAAACATTCAGTACTTC.